This is a list of T cell receptor beta chains from one sample in a study of CD8 T cells in ankylosing spondylitis. TCRdb analysed the 5' RACE reads with MiXCR anew, one entry per CDR3 protein. The data hold about 340,000 distinct CDR3 sequences, with roughly 15% observed a single time. The specimen sequenced was blood, either unsorted or a sorted T cell fraction (not recorded which). The origin of the receptors is a male donor with ankylosing spondylitis or in good health (not recorded which). Both conserved end residues are part of each CDR3. A D gene is named only where the DNA matches it firmly. The size field is filled for only some rows; it gives once, few, many or a size class.

d_gene	abundance	j_gene	v_gene	CDR3nt	CDR3aa
TRBD1	many	TRBJ1-1	TRBV4-1	TGCGCCAGCAGCCAAGCTCGGACAGGGGGGACTGAAGCTTTCTTT	CASSQARTGGTEAFF
-	-	TRBJ2-3	TRBV12-5	TGTGCTAGTGGTTTGGGCCGGGACCTTACACGCACAGATACGCAGTATTTT	CASGLGRDLTRTDTQYF
-	-	TRBJ2-1	TRBV4-1	TGCGCCAGCAGCCCAACAGAGCTTGGGTACAATGAGCAGTTCTTC	CASSPTELGYNEQFF
-	-	TRBJ1-6	TRBV3-1	TGTGCCAGCAGCCCGGCCGGGCAATATAATTCACCCCTCCACTTT	CASSPAGQYNSPLHF
TRBD1	few	TRBJ1-4	TRBV6-1	TGTGCCAGCAGTCGGGACAGTGGATCACCTAATGAAAAACTGTTTTTT	CASSRDSGSPNEKLFF
-	many	TRBJ2-7	TRBV7-9	TGTGCCAGCAGTGATCTGGGGGGCGCGGACGAGCAGTACTTC	CASSDLGGADEQYF
-	-	TRBJ2-4	TRBV5-6	TGTGCCAGCAGCCCCTTGGAGGCAGACAAAAACATTCAGTACTTC	CASSPLEADKNIQYF
-	few	TRBJ1-5	TRBV12-3/TRBV12-4	TGTGCCAGCAGTTTTCGCGGGCCCCAGCATTTT	CASSFRGPQHF
-	-	TRBJ1-1	TRBV4-1	TGCGCCAGCAGCCAAGATCGATCGGGGTCTACTGAAGCTTTCTTT	CASSQDRSGSTEAFF
TRBD2	-	TRBJ2-4	TRBV30	TGTGCCTTGGAGCGGGAGGGGGAAAACATTCAGTACTTC	CALEREGENIQYF
-	few	TRBJ1-1	TRBV6-1	TGTGCCAGCAGCCCACCAGGGAATAGTGAAGCTTTCTTT	CASSPPGNSEAFF
-	-	TRBJ1-3	TRBV11-2	TGTGCCAGCAGCTTCAGGCCGCAGGGAAACACCATATATTTT	CASSFRPQGNTIYF
TRBD2	-	TRBJ2-1	TRBV5-4	TGTGCCAGCAGCTCACTACCTAGCGGCCTCCCCAATGAGCAGTTCTTC	CASSSLPSGLPNEQFF
TRBD2	-	TRBJ2-3	TRBV4-1	TGCGCCAGCAGCCAAGGGCTAGCGGCAAGCACAGATACGCAGTATTTT	CASSQGLAASTDTQYF
TRBD1	-	TRBJ2-7	TRBV27	TGTGCCAGCAGTTTATGGGACAGGGACGGGGAGCAGTACTTC	CASSLWDRDGEQYF
-	-	TRBJ2-4	TRBV7-9	TGTGCCAGCAGCTCCCCGGGGGCGTTGAACATTCAGTACTTC	CASSSPGALNIQYF
-	few	TRBJ2-7	TRBV7-8	TGTGCCAGCAGCTTAGGTGCAGGGCGCAACGAGCAGTACTTC	CASSLGAGRNEQYF
TRBD2	-	TRBJ2-7	TRBV4-1	TGCGCCAGCAGCCAATTTAGCGGGGGGGCGTCCTACGAGCAGTACTTC	CASSQFSGGASYEQYF
-	-	TRBJ1-1	TRBV12-3/TRBV12-4	TGTGCCAGCAGTAATTCTCTTGGAGCTTTCTTT	CASSNSLGAFF
-	-	TRBJ1-1	TRBV24-1	TGTGCCACCAGTGGGGGGGAAAACACTGAAGCTTTCTTT	CATSGGENTEAFF
-	few	TRBJ2-3	TRBV6-2/TRBV6-3	TGTGCCAGCAGACCCTTCGAGCGGGTTAGCACAGATACGCAGTATTTT	CASRPFERVSTDTQYF
-	-	TRBJ2-5	TRBV5-1	TGCGCCAGCAGCTTGGTGGCGGCCGTCGAAGAGACCCAGTACTTC	CASSLVAAVEETQYF
-	many	TRBJ2-2	TRBV5-1	TGCGCCAGCAGCTTGGGGCAGGACACCGGGGAGCTGTTTTTT	CASSLGQDTGELFF
TRBD2	-	TRBJ2-3	TRBV4-1	TGCGCCAGCAGCCAAGTAAGCCTAGCGGGGGGGGGCACAGATACGCAGTATTTT	CASSQVSLAGGGTDTQYF
-	-	TRBJ2-1	TRBV7-2	TGTGCCAGCAGCTCCACCGGGCTAGAGTTCAATGAGCAGTTCTTC	CASSSTGLEFNEQFF
-	many	TRBJ2-7	TRBV7-9	TGTGCCAGCAGCTTTTCCTACGAGCAGTACTTC	CASSFSYEQYF
-	few	TRBJ1-4	TRBV12-3/TRBV12-4	TGTGCCAGCACCTACGATGGGCGGAAACTGTTTTTT	CASTYDGRKLFF
-	few	TRBJ1-2	TRBV5-1	TGCGCCAGCAGCTCCACAGGATCAGCTAACTATGGCTACACCTTC	CASSSTGSANYGYTF
TRBD1	-	TRBJ2-3	TRBV4-1	TGCGCCAGCAGCCAAGTACAGGGGGTAACAGATACGCAGTATTTT	CASSQVQGVTDTQYF
TRBD1	few	TRBJ2-2	TRBV12-3/TRBV12-4	TGTGCCAGCAGTTATGGGGACAGGATGAACACCGGGGAGCTGTTTTTT	CASSYGDRMNTGELFF
TRBD1	many	TRBJ1-5	TRBV4-1	TGCGCCAGCAGCCGCCTCCCGGGGACAGGCGGGGGCAATCAGCCCCAGCATTTT	CASSRLPGTGGGNQPQHF
-	-	TRBJ2-7	TRBV7-8	TGTGCCAGCAGCTTAAGTACGTATCCCGAGCAGTACTTC	CASSLSTYPEQYF
-	-	TRBJ2-5	TRBV2	TGTGCCAGCAGCCGTGCGTCTCGATACCAAGAGACCCAGTACTTC	CASSRASRYQETQYF
-	few	TRBJ2-7	TRBV4-1	TGCGCCAGCAGCCAGAGGGATTCCTACGAGCAGTACTTC	CASSQRDSYEQYF
TRBD1	few	TRBJ1-6	TRBV5-6	TGTGCCAGCAGCTTGGATCGCAGGGGGTCTTCACCCCTCCACTTT	CASSLDRRGSSPLHF
-	-	TRBJ2-7	TRBV30	TGTGCCTGGAGTGCTGGGACTGCCTTGATGGGTGAGCAGTACTTC	CAWSAGTALMGEQYF
TRBD1	many	TRBJ1-4	TRBV7-9	TGTGCCAGCAGCCCTGGACAGGGTAATGAAAAACTGTTTTTT	CASSPGQGNEKLFF
-	-	TRBJ1-1	TRBV7-7	TGTGCCAGCAGCTCTAGCAAAAACACTGAAGCTTTCTTT	CASSSSKNTEAFF
TRBD2	few	TRBJ2-1	TRBV7-2	TGTGCCAGCAACCTTCTAGCGGTGTCCTACAATGAGCAGTTCTTC	CASNLLAVSYNEQFF
-	-	TRBJ2-3	TRBV7-2	TGTGCCAGCAGCTTAGCCCGAGCGGTCAGCACAGATACGCAGTATTTT	CASSLARAVSTDTQYF
-	-	TRBJ2-1	TRBV12-3/TRBV12-4	TGTGCCAGCGGCCAGACAGTCTACAATGAGCAGTTCTTC	CASGQTVYNEQFF
-	few	TRBJ2-3	TRBV3-1	TGTGCCAGCAGCCAAGGGGCTAGCCGCACAGATACGCAGTATTTT	CASSQGASRTDTQYF
-	-	TRBJ2-3	TRBV5-6	TGTGCCAGCAGCCGGAGAGCGGGCACAGATACGCAGTATTTT	CASSRRAGTDTQYF
TRBD2	once	TRBJ2-1	TRBV7-2	TGTGCCAGCAGTTCTGCTAGCGGCTCCTACAATGAGCAGTTCTTC	CASSSASGSYNEQFF
-	-	TRBJ2-7	TRBV20-1	TGCAGTGCTAGAGTTTTAGGGGCAGGGGTTTACTACGAGCAGTACTTC	CSARVLGAGVYYEQYF
TRBD1	-	TRBJ1-1	TRBV12-3/TRBV12-4	TGTGCCAGCAGCCCCACAGGGGAGGGGACTGAAGCTTTCTTT	CASSPTGEGTEAFF
TRBD1	few	TRBJ1-5	TRBV7-9	TGTGCCAGCAGCGCCTCGACAGGGGACAATCAGCCCCAGCATTTT	CASSASTGDNQPQHF
TRBD1	few	TRBJ1-1	TRBV4-1	TGCGCCAGCAGCCACCCGGACAGGGTGGGCACTGAAGCTTTCTTT	CASSHPDRVGTEAFF
TRBD2	-	TRBJ2-3	TRBV7-2	TGTGCCTGTCGGGGGGTCACAGATACGCAGTATTTT	CACRGVTDTQYF
-	-	TRBJ2-1	TRBV11-3	TGTGCCAGCAGCCGATCCGCCGGGCAGTGGTCCTACAATGAGCAGTTCTTC	CASSRSAGQWSYNEQFF
-	few	TRBJ1-1	TRBV4-1	TGCGCCAGCAGCGCTCCGGACAGGAACACTGAAGCTTTCTTT	CASSAPDRNTEAFF
TRBD2	few	TRBJ2-7	TRBV6-1	TGTGCCAGCGGCCCTAGCGGGAGGTACGAGCAGTACTTC	CASGPSGRYEQYF
-	-	TRBJ1-2	TRBV20-1	TGCAGTGCTAGTATAAGGGCGGCGGGACCGCGCTATGGCTACACCTTC	CSASIRAAGPRYGYTF